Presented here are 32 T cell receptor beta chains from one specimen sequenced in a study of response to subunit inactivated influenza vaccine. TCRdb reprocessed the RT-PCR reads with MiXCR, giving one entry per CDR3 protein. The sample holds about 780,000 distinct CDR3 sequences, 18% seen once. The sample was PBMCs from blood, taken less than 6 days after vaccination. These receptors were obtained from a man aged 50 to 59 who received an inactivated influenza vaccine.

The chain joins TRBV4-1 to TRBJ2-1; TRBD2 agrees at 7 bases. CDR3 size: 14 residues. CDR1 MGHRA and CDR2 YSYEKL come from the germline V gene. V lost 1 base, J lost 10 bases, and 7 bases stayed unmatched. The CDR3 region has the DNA TGCGCCAGCAGCCAAGGGCTAGCGGCGGGGGAGCAGTTCTTC. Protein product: CASSQGLAAGEQFF.

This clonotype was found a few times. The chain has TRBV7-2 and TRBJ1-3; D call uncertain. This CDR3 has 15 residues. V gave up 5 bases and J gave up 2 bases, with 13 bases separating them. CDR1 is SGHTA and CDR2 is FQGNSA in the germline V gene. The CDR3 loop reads CASSHGSAPGNTIYF. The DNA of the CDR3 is TGTGCCAGCAGCCATGGGTCGGCCCCTGGAAACACCATATATTTT.

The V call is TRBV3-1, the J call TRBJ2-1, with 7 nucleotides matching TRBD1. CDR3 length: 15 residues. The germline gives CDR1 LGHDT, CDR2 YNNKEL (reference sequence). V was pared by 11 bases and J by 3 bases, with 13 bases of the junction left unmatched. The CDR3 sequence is CASCQGQAYYNEQFF. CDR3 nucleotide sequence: TGTGCCTCCTGCCAAGGACAGGCCTACTACAATGAGCAGTTCTTC.

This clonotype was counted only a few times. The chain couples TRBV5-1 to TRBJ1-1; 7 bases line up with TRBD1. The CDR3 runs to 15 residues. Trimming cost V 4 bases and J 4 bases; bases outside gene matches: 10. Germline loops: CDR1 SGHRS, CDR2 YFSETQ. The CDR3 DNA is TGCGCCAGCAGCCTGCTAGGGGGCTATGGCACTGAAGCTTTCTTT. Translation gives CASSLLGGYGTEAFF.

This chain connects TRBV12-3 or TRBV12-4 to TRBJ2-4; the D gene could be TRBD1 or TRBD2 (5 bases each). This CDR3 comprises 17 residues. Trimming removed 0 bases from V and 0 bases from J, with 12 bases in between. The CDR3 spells CASSLASTGLAKNIQYF. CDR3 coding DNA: TGTGCCAGCAGTTTAGCAAGTACAGGACTAGCCAAAAACATTCAGTACTTC.

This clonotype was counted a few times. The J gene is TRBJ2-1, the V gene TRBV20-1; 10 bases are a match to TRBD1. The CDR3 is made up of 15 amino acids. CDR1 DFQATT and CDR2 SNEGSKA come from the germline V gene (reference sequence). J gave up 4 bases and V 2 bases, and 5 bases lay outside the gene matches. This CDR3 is CSARKGDRGYNEQFF. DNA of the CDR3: TGCAGTGCTAGAAAAGGGGACAGGGGATACAATGAGCAGTTCTTC.

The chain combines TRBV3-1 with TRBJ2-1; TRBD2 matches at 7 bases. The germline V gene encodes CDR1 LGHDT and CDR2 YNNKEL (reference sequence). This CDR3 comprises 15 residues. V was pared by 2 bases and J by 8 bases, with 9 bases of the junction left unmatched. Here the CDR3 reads CASSQPGLGLDEQFF. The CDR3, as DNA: TGTGCCAGCAGCCAACCAGGACTAGGGTTGGATGAGCAGTTCTTC.

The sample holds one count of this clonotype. CDR3 sequence: CASSPDSRKGTQYF. The CDR3 DNA sequence: TGTGCCAGCAGCCCGGACAGTCGGAAGGGGACCCAGTACTTC. The chain has TRBV5-5 and TRBJ2-5, with TRBD1 as a possible D gene (6 bases). The V gene's germline CDR1 is SGHKS and CDR2 YYEKEE (reference sequence). This CDR3 is 14 amino acids long. Trimming removed 4 bases from V and 7 bases from J, with 17 bases in between.

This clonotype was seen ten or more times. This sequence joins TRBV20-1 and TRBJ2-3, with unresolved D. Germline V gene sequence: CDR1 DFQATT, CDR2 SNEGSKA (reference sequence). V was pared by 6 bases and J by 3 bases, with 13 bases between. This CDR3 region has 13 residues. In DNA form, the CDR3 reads TGCAGTGCGGGTCCTTACAAGACAGATACGCAGTATTTT. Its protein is CSAGPYKTDTQYF.

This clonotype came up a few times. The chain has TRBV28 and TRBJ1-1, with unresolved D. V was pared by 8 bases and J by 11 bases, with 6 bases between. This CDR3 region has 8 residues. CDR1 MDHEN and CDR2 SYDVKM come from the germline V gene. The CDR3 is CASGRAFF. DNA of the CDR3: TGTGCCAGCGGTAGGGCTTTCTTT.

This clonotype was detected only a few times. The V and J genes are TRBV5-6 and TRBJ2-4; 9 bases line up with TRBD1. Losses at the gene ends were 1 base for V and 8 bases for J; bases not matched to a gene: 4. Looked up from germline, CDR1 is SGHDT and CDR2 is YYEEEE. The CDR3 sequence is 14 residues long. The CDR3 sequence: CASSLWDREDIQYF. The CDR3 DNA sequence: TGTGCCAGCAGCTTGTGGGACAGGGAAGACATTCAGTACTTC.

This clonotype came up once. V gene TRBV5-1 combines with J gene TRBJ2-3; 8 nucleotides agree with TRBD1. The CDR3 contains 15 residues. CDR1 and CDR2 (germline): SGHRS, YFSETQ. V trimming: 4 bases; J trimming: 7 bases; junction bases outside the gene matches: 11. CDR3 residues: CASSPGTGRGNTQYF. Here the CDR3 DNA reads TGCGCCAGCAGCCCCGGGACAGGTCGGGGTAATACGCAGTATTTT. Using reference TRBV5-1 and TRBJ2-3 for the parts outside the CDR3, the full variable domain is KAGVTQTPRYLIKTRGQQVTLSCSPISGHRSVSWYQQTPGQGLQFLFEYFSETQRNKGNFPGRFSGRQFSNSRSEMNVSTLELGDSALYLCASSPGTGRGNTQYFGPGTRLTVL.

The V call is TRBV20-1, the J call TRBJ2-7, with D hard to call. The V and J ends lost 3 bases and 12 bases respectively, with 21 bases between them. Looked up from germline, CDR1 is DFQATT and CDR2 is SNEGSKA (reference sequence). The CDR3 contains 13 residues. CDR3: CSASVASTSRRYF. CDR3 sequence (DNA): TGCAGTGCTAGCGTAGCCTCGACGTCTCGCAGGTACTTC.

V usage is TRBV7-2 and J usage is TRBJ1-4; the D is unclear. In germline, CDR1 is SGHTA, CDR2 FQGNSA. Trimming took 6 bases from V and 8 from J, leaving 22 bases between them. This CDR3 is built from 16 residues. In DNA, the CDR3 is TGTGCCAGCAGGCCCACGAGCTCAGGTCGAAGAGAAAAACTGTTTTTT. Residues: CASRPTSSGRREKLFF.

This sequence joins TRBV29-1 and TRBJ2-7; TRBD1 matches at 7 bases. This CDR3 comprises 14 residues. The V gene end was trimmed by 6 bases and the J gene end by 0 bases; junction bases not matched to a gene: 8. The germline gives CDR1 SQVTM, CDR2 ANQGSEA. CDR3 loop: CSVATGWPSYEQYF. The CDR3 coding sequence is TGCAGCGTCGCGACAGGGTGGCCCTCCTACGAGCAGTACTTC.

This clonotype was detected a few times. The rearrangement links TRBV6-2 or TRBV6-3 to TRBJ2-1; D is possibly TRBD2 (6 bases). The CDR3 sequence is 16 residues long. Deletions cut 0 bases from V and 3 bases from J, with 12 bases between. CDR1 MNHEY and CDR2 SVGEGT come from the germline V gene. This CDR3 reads CASSYSWGAGYNEQFF. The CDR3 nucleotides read TGTGCCAGCAGTTACTCATGGGGAGCGGGCTACAATGAGCAGTTCTTC.

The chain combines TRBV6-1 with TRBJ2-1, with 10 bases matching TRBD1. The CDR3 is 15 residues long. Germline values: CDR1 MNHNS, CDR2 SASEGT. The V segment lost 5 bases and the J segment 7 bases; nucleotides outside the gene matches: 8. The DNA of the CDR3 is TGTGCCAGCAGTATCCTGACAGGGGGCCCGAATGAGCAGTTCTTC. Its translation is CASSILTGGPNEQFF.

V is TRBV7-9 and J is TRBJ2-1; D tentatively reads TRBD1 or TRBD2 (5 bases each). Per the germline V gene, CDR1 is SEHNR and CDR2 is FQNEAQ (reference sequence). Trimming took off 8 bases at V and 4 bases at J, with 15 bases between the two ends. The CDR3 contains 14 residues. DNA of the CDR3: TGTGCCAGCGGCGGGTGGGACGCATACAATGAGCAGTTCTTC. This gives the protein CASGGWDAYNEQFF.

CDR3 loop: CASSVAQTAYEQYF. Written as DNA, the CDR3 is TGTGCCAGCAGCGTAGCTCAAACGGCCTACGAGCAGTACTTC. This rearrangement joins TRBV9 to TRBJ2-7; D not certain. The ends were cut back, 0 bases at V and 2 bases at J, with 9 bases in the middle. The CDR3 extends over 14 amino acids. Germline assignment: CDR1 SGDLS and CDR2 YYNGEE.

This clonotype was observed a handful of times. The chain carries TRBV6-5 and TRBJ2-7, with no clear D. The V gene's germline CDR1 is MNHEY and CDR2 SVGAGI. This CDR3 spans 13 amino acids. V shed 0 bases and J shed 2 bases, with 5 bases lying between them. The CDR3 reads CASSYSPPYEQYF. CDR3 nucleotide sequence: TGTGCCAGCAGTTACTCACCTCCCTACGAGCAGTACTTC.

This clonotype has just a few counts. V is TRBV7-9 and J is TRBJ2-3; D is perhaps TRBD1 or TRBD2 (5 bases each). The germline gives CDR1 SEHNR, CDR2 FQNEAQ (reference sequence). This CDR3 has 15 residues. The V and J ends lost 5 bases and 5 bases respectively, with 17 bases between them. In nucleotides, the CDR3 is TGTGCCAGCAGCCGCGAAGGGACGATTGTAGATACGCAGTATTTT. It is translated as CASSREGTIVDTQYF.

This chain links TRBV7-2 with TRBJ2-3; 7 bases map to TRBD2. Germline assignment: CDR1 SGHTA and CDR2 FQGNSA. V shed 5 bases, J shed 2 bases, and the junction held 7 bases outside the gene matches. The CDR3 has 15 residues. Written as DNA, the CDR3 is TGTGCCAGCAGCGTCAGCGGGACTACCACAGATACGCAGTATTTT. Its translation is CASSVSGTTTDTQYF.

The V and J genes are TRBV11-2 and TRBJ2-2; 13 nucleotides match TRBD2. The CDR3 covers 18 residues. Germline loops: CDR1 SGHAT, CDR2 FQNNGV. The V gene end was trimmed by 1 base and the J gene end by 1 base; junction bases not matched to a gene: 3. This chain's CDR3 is CASSLVGLAGVNTGELFF. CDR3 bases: TGTGCCAGCAGCTTAGTAGGACTAGCGGGAGTGAACACCGGGGAGCTGTTTTTT.

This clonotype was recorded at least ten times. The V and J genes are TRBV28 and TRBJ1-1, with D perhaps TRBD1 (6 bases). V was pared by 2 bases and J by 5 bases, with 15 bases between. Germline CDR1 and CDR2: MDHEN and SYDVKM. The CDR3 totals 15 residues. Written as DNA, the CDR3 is TGTGCCAGCAGTTTAGCAGGGGAAGGTGGGACTGAAGCTTTCTTT. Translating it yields CASSLAGEGGTEAFF.

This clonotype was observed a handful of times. The CDR3 nucleotides read TGTGCCAGCACCCCAGGGGAGGGAATCCATGGCTACACCTTC. Translating gives CASTPGEGIHGYTF. The chain combines TRBV6-1 with TRBJ1-2, with D tentatively TRBD1 (6 bases). CDR3 size: 14 residues. Trimming took 7 bases from V and 6 from J, leaving 18 bases between them. Germline V lookup: CDR1 MNHNS, CDR2 SASEGT.

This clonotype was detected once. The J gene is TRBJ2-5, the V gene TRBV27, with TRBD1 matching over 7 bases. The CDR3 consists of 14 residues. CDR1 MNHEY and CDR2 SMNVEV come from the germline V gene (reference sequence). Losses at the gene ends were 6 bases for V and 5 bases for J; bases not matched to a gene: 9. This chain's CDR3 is CASRRQGFGETQYF. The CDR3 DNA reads TGTGCCAGCAGACGACAGGGTTTCGGGGAGACCCAGTACTTC.

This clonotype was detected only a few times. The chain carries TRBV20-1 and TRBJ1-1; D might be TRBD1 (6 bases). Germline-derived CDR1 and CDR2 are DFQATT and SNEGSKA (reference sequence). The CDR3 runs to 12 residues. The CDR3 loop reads CSPGQPNTEAFF. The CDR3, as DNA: TGCAGCCCGGGACAACCGAACACTGAAGCTTTCTTT.

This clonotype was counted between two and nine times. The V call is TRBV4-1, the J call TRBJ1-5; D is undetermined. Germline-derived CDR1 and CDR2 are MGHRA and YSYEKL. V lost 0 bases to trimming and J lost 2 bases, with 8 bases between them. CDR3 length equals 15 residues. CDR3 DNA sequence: TGCGCCAGCAGCCAAGAACCCACAGGCAATCAGCCCCAGCATTTT. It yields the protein CASSQEPTGNQPQHF.

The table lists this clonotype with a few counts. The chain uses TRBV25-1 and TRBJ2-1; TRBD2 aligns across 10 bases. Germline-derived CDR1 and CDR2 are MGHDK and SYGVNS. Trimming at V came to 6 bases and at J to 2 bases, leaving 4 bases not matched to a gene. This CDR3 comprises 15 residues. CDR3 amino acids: CASRASGGTYNEQFF. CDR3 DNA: TGTGCCAGCAGGGCTAGCGGGGGTACCTACAATGAGCAGTTCTTC. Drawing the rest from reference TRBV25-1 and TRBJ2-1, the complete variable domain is EADIYQTPRYLVIGTGKKITLECSQTMGHDKMYWYQQDPGMELHLIHYSYGVNSTEKGDLSSESTVSRIRTEHFPLTLESARPSHTSQYLCASRASGGTYNEQFFGPGTRLTVL.

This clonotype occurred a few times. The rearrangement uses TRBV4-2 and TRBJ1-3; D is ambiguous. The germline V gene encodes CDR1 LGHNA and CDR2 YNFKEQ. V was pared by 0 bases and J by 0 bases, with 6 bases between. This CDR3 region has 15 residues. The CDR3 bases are TGTGCCAGCAGCCAAGACAGAATCTCTGGAAACACCATATATTTT. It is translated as CASSQDRISGNTIYF.

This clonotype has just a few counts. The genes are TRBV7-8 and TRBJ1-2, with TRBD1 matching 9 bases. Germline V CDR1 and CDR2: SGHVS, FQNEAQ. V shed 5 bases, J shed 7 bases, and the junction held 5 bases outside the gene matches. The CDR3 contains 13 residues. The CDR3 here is CASSGQGRGGYTF. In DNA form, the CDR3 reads TGTGCCAGCAGCGGACAGGGGAGAGGTGGCTACACCTTC.

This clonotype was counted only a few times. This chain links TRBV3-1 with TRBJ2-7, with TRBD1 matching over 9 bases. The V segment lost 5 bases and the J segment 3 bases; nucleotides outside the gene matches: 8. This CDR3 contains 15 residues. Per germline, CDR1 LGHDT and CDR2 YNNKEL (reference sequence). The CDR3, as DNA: TGTGCCAGCAGCACCCGGACAGGGGTGGACTACGAGCAGTACTTC. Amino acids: CASSTRTGVDYEQYF.